Each of the 13 T cell receptor beta chains below was sequenced from the same sample in a study of T cell changes during pregnancy in multiple sclerosis. The assay was immunoSEQ multiplex PCR, and TCRdb's table has in-frame clones only and misses some. Of 80,000 to 95,000 clones in the sample, about 95% were seen once. Sample: peripheral blood, taken in the second trimester of pregnancy. Source of these receptors: a female donor with multiple sclerosis, enrolled in a pregnancy study.

The CDR3 loop reads CASSSAGGYEQYF. CDR3 coding DNA: TGTGCCAGCAGCTCGGCAGGGGGGTACGAGCAGTACTTC. The chain joins TRBV11-2 to TRBJ2-7; possible D gene TRBD1, 7 bases. The CDR3 is made up of 13 amino acids. The ends were cut back, 4 bases at V and 4 bases at J, with 11 bases in the middle. The V gene's germline CDR1 is SGHAT and CDR2 FQNNGV. Combining the CDR3 with reference TRBV11-2 and TRBJ2-7 gives the whole variable domain EAGVAQSPRYKIIEKRQSVAFWCNPISGHATLYWYQQILGQGPKLLIQFQNNGVVDDSQLPKDRFSAERLKGVDSTLKIQPAKLEDSAVYLCASSSAGGYEQYFGPGTRLTVT.

This chain's CDR3 is CASRRTGVNTIYF. CDR3 DNA: TGTGCCAGCAGGCGAACAGGGGTAAACACCATATATTTT. The chain combines TRBV6-5 with TRBJ1-3; 7 bases agree with TRBD1. The CDR3 has 13 amino acids. Looked up from germline, CDR1 is MNHEY and CDR2 is SVGAGI. V lost 6 bases and J lost 6; bases outside the gene matches: 5.

This rearrangement joins TRBV5-1 to TRBJ1-1; 7 positions match TRBD1. V was pared by 3 bases and J by 4 bases, with 15 bases of the junction left unmatched. The CDR3 extends over 17 amino acids. Germline loops: CDR1 SGHRS, CDR2 YFSETQ. This chain's CDR3 is CASSSTEGARWGTEAFF. The CDR3, as DNA: TGCGCCAGCAGCTCTACGGAGGGGGCGCGATGGGGCACTGAAGCTTTCTTT.

The rearrangement joins TRBV30 to TRBJ2-4; tentatively, D is TRBD2 (5 bases). Trimming took off 3 bases at V and 5 bases at J, with 11 bases between the two ends. The CDR3 has 13 amino acids. In germline, CDR1 is GTSNPN, CDR2 SVGIG (reference sequence). CDR3 in amino acids: CAWSAAGENIQYF. DNA for the CDR3: TGTGCCTGGAGCGCGGCCGGGGAAAACATTCAGTACTTC.

This chain joins TRBV2 and TRBJ1-2, with 7 bases lining up with TRBD1. V was clipped by 7 bases and J by 3 bases; unmatched bases: 2. This CDR3 spans 12 amino acids. CDR1 is SNHLY and CDR2 is FYNNEI in the germline V gene. CDR3 in DNA: TGTGCCAGCACCGACAGGGACTATGGCTACACCTTC. It encodes CASTDRDYGYTF. Full variable domain (rest looked up from reference TRBV2 and TRBJ1-2): EPEVTQTPSHQVTQMGQEVILRCVPISNHLYFYWYRQILGQKVEFLVSFYNNEISEKSEIFDDQFSVERPDGSNFTLKIRSTKLEDSAMYFCASTDRDYGYTFGSGTRLTVV.

The chain recombines TRBV5-8 with TRBJ2-7, with 11 bases matching TRBD2. V shed 3 bases, J shed 5 bases, and the junction held 7 bases outside the gene matches. This CDR3 contains 15 residues. Per the germline V gene, CDR1 is SGHTS and CDR2 is YDEGEE. DNA for the CDR3: TGTGCCAGCAGCTCAAGACTAGCGGGATGGCACGAGCAGTACTTC. Its protein product is CASSSRLAGWHEQYF.

The CDR3 coding sequence is TGCGCCACCCGGGGTGACTCTGGCTACACCTTC. This sequence encodes CATRGDSGYTF. This rearrangement joins TRBV5-1 to TRBJ1-2; D call uncertain. Looked up from germline, CDR1 is SGHRS and CDR2 is YFSETQ. Trimming pared 9 bases from V and 7 bases from J, leaving 13 bases between. The CDR3 consists of 11 residues. Together with reference TRBV5-1 and TRBJ1-2, the CDR3 gives the full variable domain: KAGVTQTPRYLIKTRGQQVTLSCSPISGHRSVSWYQQTPGQGLQFLFEYFSETQRNKGNFPGRFSGRQFSNSRSEMNVSTLELGDSALYLCATRGDSGYTFGSGTRLTVV.

V and J are TRBV9 and TRBJ2-2, with unresolved D. CDR3 length: 10 amino acids. Germline loops: CDR1 SGDLS, CDR2 YYNGEE. Trimming cost V 3 bases and J 11 bases, with 5 bases left between them. In nucleotides, the CDR3 is TGTGCCAGCAGCGGACAAGAGCTGTTTTTT. Translating it yields CASSGQELFF.

This clone occurred once. The chain is built from TRBV2 and TRBJ2-7; 12 bases align to TRBD2. CDR3 size: 17 residues. CDR1 is SNHLY, CDR2 FYNNEI, per germline. The V gene end was trimmed by 7 bases and the J gene end by 4 bases; junction bases not matched to a gene: 14. This CDR3 reads CASTSRASGRVGYEQYF. The CDR3 DNA is TGTGCCAGCACAAGTAGAGCTAGCGGGAGGGTAGGTTACGAGCAGTACTTC.

V gene TRBV9 combines with J gene TRBJ2-2; possible D gene TRBD1, 6 bases. Germline lookup yields CDR1 SGDLS and CDR2 YYNGEE. V dropped 3 bases and J dropped 2 bases, with 8 bases sitting between them. The CDR3 is 14 residues long. The DNA for the CDR3 is TGTGCCAGCAGCGAACAGGGAAACACCGGGGAGCTGTTTTTT. Its protein product is CASSEQGNTGELFF.

This clone showed up just once. CDR3 sequence (DNA): TGTGCCAGTAGCCCATTCAGACAGGCCACCCTTCCGAGCAATCAGCCCCAGCATTTT. It translates to CASSPFRQATLPSNQPQHF. The chain employs TRBV19 and TRBJ1-5, with D tentatively TRBD1 (6 bases). Germline V gene sequence: CDR1 LNHDA, CDR2 SQIVND (reference sequence). CDR3 length: 19 amino acids. V was pared by 6 bases and J by 1 base, with 25 bases between.

This chain links TRBV28 with TRBJ2-4; tentatively, D is TRBD2 (5 bases). With 2 bases removed from V and 7 bases from J, the gap between germline ends came to 6 bases. The CDR3 covers 12 residues. Germline V lookup: CDR1 MDHEN, CDR2 SYDVKM. CDR3 nucleotides: TGTGCCAGCAGTTTAGGGGAGAACATTCAGTACTTC. Its protein is CASSLGENIQYF.

The gene calls are TRBV2 and TRBJ2-7, with 10 positions matching TRBD2. Germline V gene sequence: CDR1 SNHLY, CDR2 FYNNEI. The CDR3 length is 16 residues. The V gene end was trimmed by 6 bases and the J gene end by 2 bases; junction bases not matched to a gene: 10. The CDR3 sequence: CASRGLAVLSAYEQYF. CDR3 DNA sequence: TGTGCCAGCAGAGGACTAGCGGTACTATCAGCCTACGAGCAGTACTTC.